The present entry profiles one T cell receptor (beta chain) with its context. Clones were sequenced by immunoSEQ multiplex PCR, and TCRdb holds only the in-frame ones, with some missing. The table lists 2,500 or so clones, less than 30% of them singletons. The data belong to a study of sequential checkpoint blockade in melanoma. Treatment in this sample: randomized to nivolumab then ipilimumab (arm A) or the reverse (arm B). The sequences come from tumor tissue (inferred from file names), collected from a patient given nivolumab and ipilimumab in sequence. The origin of this receptor is a human donor with melanoma.

The CDR3 spells CASSTIQTVLTYEQYF. CDR3 in DNA: TGTGCCAGTAGCACAATCCAGACGGTATTAACGTACGAGCAGTACTTC. V and J are TRBV19 and TRBJ2-7, with unresolved D. The V gene's germline CDR1 is LNHDA and CDR2 SQIVND (reference sequence). The CDR3 runs to 16 residues. V lost 6 bases and J lost 4, with 22 bases in between.